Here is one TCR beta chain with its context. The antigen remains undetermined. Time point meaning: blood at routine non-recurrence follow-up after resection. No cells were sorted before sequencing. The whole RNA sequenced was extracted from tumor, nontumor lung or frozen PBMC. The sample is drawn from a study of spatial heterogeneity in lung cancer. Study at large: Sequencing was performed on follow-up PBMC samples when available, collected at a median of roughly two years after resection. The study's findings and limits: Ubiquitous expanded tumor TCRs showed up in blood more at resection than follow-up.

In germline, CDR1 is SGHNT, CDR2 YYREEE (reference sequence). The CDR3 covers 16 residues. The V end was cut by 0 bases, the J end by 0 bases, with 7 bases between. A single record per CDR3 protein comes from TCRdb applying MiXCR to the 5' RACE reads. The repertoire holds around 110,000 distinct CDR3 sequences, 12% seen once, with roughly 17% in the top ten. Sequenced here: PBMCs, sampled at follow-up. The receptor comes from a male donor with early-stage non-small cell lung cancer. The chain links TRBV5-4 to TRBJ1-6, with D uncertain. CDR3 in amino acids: CASSLESSSYNSPLHF. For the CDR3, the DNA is TGTGCCAGCAGCTTGGAGTCGAGCTCCTATAATTCACCCCTCCACTTT.